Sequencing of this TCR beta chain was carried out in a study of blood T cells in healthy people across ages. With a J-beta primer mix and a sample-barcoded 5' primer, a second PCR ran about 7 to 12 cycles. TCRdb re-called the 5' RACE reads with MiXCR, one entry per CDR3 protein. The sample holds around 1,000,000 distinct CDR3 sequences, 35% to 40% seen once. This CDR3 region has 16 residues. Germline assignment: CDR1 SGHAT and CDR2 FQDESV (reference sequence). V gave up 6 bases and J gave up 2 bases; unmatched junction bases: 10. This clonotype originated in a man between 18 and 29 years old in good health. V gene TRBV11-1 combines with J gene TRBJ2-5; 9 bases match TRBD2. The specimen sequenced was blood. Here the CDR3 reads CASRTSSGDLQETQYF. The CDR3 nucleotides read TGTGCCAGCAGAACTTCTAGCGGGGACCTTCAAGAGACCCAGTACTTC.